The 6 T cell receptor beta chains given below trace back to one sample, sequenced in a study of T cell responses to AZD1222 COVID-19 vaccine. The method was immunoSEQ multiplex PCR; TCRdb's version includes in-frame clones alone and lacks a portion of them. The sample lists some 130,000 clones, 85% to 90% occurring once. The source material was peripheral blood, sampled on day 0 of AZD1222 vaccination. These receptors were obtained from an adult in good health.

The gene calls are TRBV5-1 and TRBJ1-2; no firm D call. The ends were cut back, 7 bases at V and 12 bases at J, with 37 bases in the middle. This CDR3 contains 18 residues. Germline CDR1 SGHRS, CDR2 YFSETQ. CDR3 sequence (DNA): TGCGCCAGCCGACGAATAAATCCCAGTTCTATGGTCCAAGCGGGCCACACCTTC. It translates to CASRRINPSSMVQAGHTF.

Note on this clone: The same CDR3 can be traced to other DNA sequences in this sample. This chain joins TRBV28 and TRBJ1-2, with unresolved D. Trimming took off 3 bases at V and 2 bases at J, with 10 bases between the two ends. The CDR3 has 14 amino acids. Germline-derived CDR1 and CDR2 are MDHEN and SYDVKM. The CDR3 DNA reads TGTGCCAGCAGTTTTCGTGGAGGGAACTATGGCTACACCTTC. Amino acid sequence: CASSFRGGNYGYTF.

CDR3 sequence reads: CASLGLAGVNEQFF. CDR3 bases: TGTGCCAGCTTGGGACTAGCGGGAGTTAATGAGCAGTTCTTC. The chain employs TRBV27 and TRBJ2-1, with 14 positions matching TRBD2. The V segment lost 8 bases and the J segment 7 bases; nucleotides outside the gene matches: 4. The germline gives CDR1 MNHEY, CDR2 SMNVEV (reference sequence). This CDR3 spans 14 amino acids.

The chain has TRBV6-1 and TRBJ1-1; a weak D match, TRBD1 (6 bases). Germline CDR1 reads MNHNS; CDR2 reads SASEGT. The CDR3 spans 16 residues. V was pared by 3 bases and J by 1 base, with 15 bases between. DNA of the CDR3: TGTGCCAGCAGTGAGGTCTTGGCAGGGGCGAACACTGAAGCTTTCTTT. This encodes CASSEVLAGANTEAFF.

This chain connects TRBV14 to TRBJ2-2; 7 nucleotides match TRBD1. The V and J ends lost 2 bases and 1 base, in that order; junction bases with no gene match: 4. The CDR3 is made up of 16 amino acids. CDR1 SGHDN and CDR2 FVKESK come from the germline V gene. The chain's CDR3 is CASSQRRTGNTGELFF. For the CDR3, the DNA is TGTGCCAGCAGCCAACGTCGGACAGGGAACACCGGGGAGCTGTTTTTT.

The chain uses TRBV7-2 and TRBJ1-3; possible D gene TRBD1, 6 bases. The CDR3 runs 15 residues. V lost 4 bases to trimming and J lost 2 bases, with 12 bases between them. Germline CDR1 is SGHTA and CDR2 is FQGNSA. Here the CDR3 reads CASSWGAEPGNTIYF. The CDR3 DNA is TGTGCCAGCAGCTGGGGGGCTGAGCCTGGAAACACCATATATTTT. The full variable domain, rest sourced from reference TRBV7-2 and TRBJ1-3, is GAGVSQSPSNKVTEKGKDVELRCDPISGHTALYWYRQSLGQGLEFLIYFQGNSAPDKSGLPSDRFSAERTGGSVSTLTIQRTQQEDSAVYLCASSWGAEPGNTIYFGEGSWLTVV.